Following are 14 T cell receptor beta chains from one sample sequenced in a study of blood T cell repertoires in COVID-19. The method was immunoSEQ multiplex PCR; TCRdb's version includes in-frame clones alone and lacks a portion of them. Altogether some 450,000 clones are present, about 90% being singletons, with the ten largest covering roughly 0.87%. Source material: peripheral blood. The source of these receptors is a man aged 18 to 30 with COVID-19, enrolled during active disease.

The chain is built from TRBV9 and TRBJ2-7; possibly TRBD1 for D (6 bases). V was cut by 3 bases and J by 4 bases, with 11 bases left in between. Germline-derived CDR1 and CDR2 are SGDLS and YYNGEE. This CDR3 region has 13 residues. This CDR3 is CASSANTGYEQYF. For the CDR3, the DNA is TGTGCCAGCAGCGCAAACACAGGGTACGAGCAGTACTTC. Together with reference TRBV9 and TRBJ2-7, the CDR3 gives the full variable domain: DSGVTQTPKHLITATGQRVTLRCSPRSGDLSVYWYQQSLDQGLQFLIQYYNGEERAKGNILERFSAQQFPDLHSELNLSSLELGDSALYFCASSANTGYEQYFGPGTRLTVT.

V and J are TRBV27 and TRBJ2-5; TRBD2 might be the D (5 bases). Germline V CDR1 and CDR2: MNHEY, SMNVEV (reference sequence). The CDR3 has 14 residues. Deletions cut 2 bases from V and 5 bases from J, with 12 bases between. The CDR3 sequence: CASSLGAREETQYF. The CDR3 DNA is TGTGCCAGCAGTTTAGGAGCGAGGGAGGAGACCCAGTACTTC.

CDR3 sequence: CASSWGGTSGVEQFF. The CDR3 region has the DNA TGTGCCAGCAGCTGGGGGGGTACTAGCGGGGTTGAGCAGTTCTTC. The V and J genes are TRBV5-4 and TRBJ2-1; TRBD2 matches 10 bases. CDR3 size: 15 residues. Losses at the gene ends were 3 bases for V and 9 bases for J; bases not matched to a gene: 9. CDR1 SGHNT and CDR2 YYREEE come from the germline V gene (reference sequence).

In the case of this clone: The same CDR3 also results from other DNA sequences found in this sample. V usage is TRBV5-1 and J usage is TRBJ2-7, with D perhaps TRBD2 (6 bases). The CDR3 sequence is 14 residues long. Trimming shortened V by 1 base and J by 2 bases, and 10 bases separated the two germline ends. CDR1 is SGHRS and CDR2 is YFSETQ in the germline V gene. CDR3 sequence reads: CASSLSGGPYEQYF. CDR3 in DNA: TGCGCCAGCAGCTTGTCCGGGGGACCCTACGAGCAGTACTTC.

This chain links TRBV19 with TRBJ2-1; 8 bases line up with TRBD2. Trimming removed 6 bases from V and 6 bases from J; junction bases left unmatched: 7. Germline V gene lookup returns CDR1 LNHDA and CDR2 SQIVND (reference sequence). There are 14 residues in the CDR3. CDR3: CASSQDGLANEQFF. The CDR3 DNA reads TGTGCCAGTAGCCAGGACGGACTAGCCAATGAGCAGTTCTTC.

The chain carries TRBV3-1 (or the pseudogene TRBV3-2) and TRBJ1-4, with D perhaps TRBD1 (5 bases). CDR1 and CDR2 (germline): LGHDT, YNNKEL (reference sequence). The CDR3 runs to 16 residues. Trimming took off 1 base at V and 4 bases at J, with 13 bases between the two ends. The CDR3 nucleotides are TGTGCCAGCAGCCAAGTAGGTCAGGGCCTTAATGAAAAACTGTTTTTT. It translates to CASSQVGQGLNEKLFF.

The chain combines TRBV5-4 with TRBJ1-2, with 11 nucleotides matching TRBD1. CDR1 is SGHNT, CDR2 YYREEE, per germline (reference sequence). This CDR3 is built from 16 residues. V lost 0 bases, J lost 1 base, and 2 bases stayed unmatched. The CDR3 nucleotides are TGTGCCAGCAGCTTGGGGGGACAGGGGGGTAACTATGGCTACACCTTC. It encodes CASSLGGQGGNYGYTF.

This sequence joins TRBV5-8 and TRBJ1-2; D is ambiguous. The V gene lost 2 bases and the J gene lost 8 bases, with 16 bases spanning the gap. CDR1 and CDR2 (germline): SGHTS, YDEGEE. This CDR3 has 14 amino acids. CDR3: CASSFAGSGLGYTF. Here the CDR3 DNA reads TGTGCCAGCAGCTTTGCCGGGAGCGGGCTGGGCTACACCTTC.

The chain combines TRBV5-6 with TRBJ1-1, with a weak D call TRBD1 (5 bases). The germline V gene encodes CDR1 SGHDT and CDR2 YYEEEE. V was trimmed by 2 bases and J by 1 base, leaving 6 bases between them. This CDR3 has 13 amino acids. CDR3 DNA: TGTGCCAGCAGCTTCGACAGGAACACTGAAGCTTTCTTT. As protein: CASSFDRNTEAFF.

The V gene is TRBV12-3 or TRBV12-4, the J gene TRBJ1-6, with 7 positions matching TRBD1. The CDR3 is 13 residues long. Trimming removed 8 bases from V and 10 bases from J; junction bases left unmatched: 8. CDR3 loop: CASSGTASSPLHF. As DNA, the CDR3 is TGTGCCAGCTCCGGGACAGCCTCATCACCCCTCCACTTT.

The chain joins TRBV7-2 to TRBJ1-2, with a possible D match to TRBD1 (6 bases). Germline V gene sequence: CDR1 SGHTA, CDR2 FQGNSA. V lost 5 bases and J 6 bases, leaving 10 bases between the germline ends. This CDR3 spans 12 amino acids. As DNA, the CDR3 is TGTGCCAGCAGCCGCGACAGGCATGGCTACACCTTC. Translated, it gives CASSRDRHGYTF.

This clone was seen a handful of times. This chain connects TRBV9 to TRBJ1-2; TRBD1 matches at 7 bases. Germline lookup yields CDR1 SGDLS and CDR2 YYNGEE. J gave up 5 bases and V 5 bases, and 3 bases lay outside the gene matches. CDR3 length equals 12 residues. This CDR3 is CASRSDRYGYTF. The CDR3 region has the DNA TGTGCCAGCAGATCGGACAGGTATGGCTACACCTTC.

This sequence joins TRBV9 and TRBJ1-5, with 8 nucleotides matching TRBD1. CDR3 length: 15 residues. Germline trimming cut 1 base from V and 2 bases from J; bases unmatched to any gene: 2. Germline V CDR1 and CDR2: SGDLS, YYNGEE. The CDR3 is CASSVTTGGNQPQHF. In DNA form, the CDR3 reads TGTGCCAGCAGCGTAACGACAGGGGGCAATCAGCCCCAGCATTTT.

The chain couples TRBV24-1 to TRBJ2-1; 9 nucleotides align to TRBD2. CDR1 and CDR2 from the germline V gene are KGHDR and SFDVKD. This CDR3 has 16 amino acids. With V trimmed by 3 bases and J by 5 bases, 7 bases remained unmatched. The chain's CDR3 is CATSDPRLADNNEQFF. CDR3 DNA: TGTGCCACCAGTGATCCCCGACTAGCGGATAACAATGAGCAGTTCTTC.